The source of this TCR beta chain is a study of graft-versus-host responses after intestinal transplantation. In the study overall: Multivisceral, liver-intestinal, or isolated intestinal grafts were transplanted into recipients. Following induction with anti-thymocyte globulin, all recipients were given tacrolimus and steroids for two to three years. Findings and limits, study-wide: Allografts carried high graft-versus-host to host-versus-graft clonal ratios in patients having graft-donor T cell macrochimerism. Peak circulating GvH clone levels tracked with early post-transplant HvG declines.

Germline CDR1 reads SEHNR; CDR2 reads FQNEAQ (reference sequence). With 5 bases removed from V and 1 base from J, the gap between germline ends came to 12 bases. This CDR3 has 14 residues. This clone was observed a few times. Its antigen remains unknown. The data were produced by immunoSEQ multiplex PCR, yet TCRdb's version contains in-frame clones alone and is incomplete. The profile shows 50,000 to 75,000 clones, around nine tenths of them singletons. The sequence derives from a human donor who was the organ donor for an intestinal transplant. V gene TRBV7-9 combines with J gene TRBJ2-7, with a weak D call TRBD1 (7 bases). This sample comprised unstimulated CD8+ T cells sorted from spleen or lymph node cells, obtained before transplant. The DNA of the CDR3 is TGTGCCAGCAGCCCGGGGGACAGTTCCTACGAGCAGTACTTC. Translating gives CASSPGDSSYEQYF.